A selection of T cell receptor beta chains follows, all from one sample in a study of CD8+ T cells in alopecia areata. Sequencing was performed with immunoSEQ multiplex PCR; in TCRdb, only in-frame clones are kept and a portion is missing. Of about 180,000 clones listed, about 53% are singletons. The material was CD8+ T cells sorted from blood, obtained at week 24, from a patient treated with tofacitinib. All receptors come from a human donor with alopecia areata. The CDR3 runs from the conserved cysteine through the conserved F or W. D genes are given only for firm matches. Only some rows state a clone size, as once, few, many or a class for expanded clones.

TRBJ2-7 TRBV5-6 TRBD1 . CASSLRQGLIYEQYF TGTGCCAGCAGCTTGAGACAGGGCCTCATCTACGAGCAGTACTTC
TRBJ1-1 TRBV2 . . CASSEGRGRMNTEAFF TGTGCCAGCAGTGAGGGTCGAGGCAGGATGAACACTGAAGCTTTCTTT
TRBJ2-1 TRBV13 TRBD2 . CASSSISGGANEQFF TGTGCCAGCAGCTCAATTAGCGGGGGGGCAAATGAGCAGTTCTTC
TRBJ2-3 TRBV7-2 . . CASSLGQLLTDTQYF TGTGCCAGCAGCCTAGGACAGCTCCTCACAGATACGCAGTATTTT
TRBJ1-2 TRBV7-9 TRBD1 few CASSPPTGGDGYTF TGTGCCAGCAGCCCTCCGACAGGGGGCGATGGCTACACCTTC
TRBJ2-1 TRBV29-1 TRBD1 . CSVPDRGRVREQFF TGCAGCGTTCCTGACAGGGGGCGGGTTCGGGAGCAGTTCTTC
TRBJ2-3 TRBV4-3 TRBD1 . CASSEGTGIWGTDTQYF TGCGCCAGCAGCGAAGGGACAGGGATATGGGGTACAGATACGCAGTATTTT
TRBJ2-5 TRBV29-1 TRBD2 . CSVEVSGSQETQYF TGCAGCGTTGAAGTTAGCGGGAGCCAAGAGACCCAGTACTTC
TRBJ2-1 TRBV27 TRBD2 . CASSLSGRGYNEQFF TGTGCCAGCAGTTTATCAGGGAGGGGTTACAATGAGCAGTTCTTC
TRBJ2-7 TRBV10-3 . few CAISEGGTHYEQYF TGTGCCATCAGTGAGGGGGGGACACACTACGAGCAGTACTTC
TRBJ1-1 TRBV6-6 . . CASSYAGGNTEAFF TGTGCCAGCAGCTACGCCGGGGGGAACACTGAAGCTTTCTTT
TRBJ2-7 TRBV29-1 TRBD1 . CSVEEGTASYEQYF TGCAGCGTTGAAGAAGGGACAGCTTCCTACGAGCAGTACTTC
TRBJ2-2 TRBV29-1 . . CSVEETGRENGELFF TGCAGCGTTGAAGAGACAGGGAGGGAGAACGGGGAGCTGTTTTTT
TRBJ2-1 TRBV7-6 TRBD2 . CASSLSGGVEQFF TGTGCCAGCAGCTTAAGCGGGGGGGTTGAGCAGTTCTTC
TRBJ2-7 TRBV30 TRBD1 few CAWSVGTGTFYEQYF TGTGCCTGGAGTGTTGGGACAGGGACGTTCTACGAGCAGTACTTC
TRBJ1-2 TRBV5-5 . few CASSQTAGRHGYTF TGCGCCAGCAGCCAAACGGCAGGGAGGCATGGCTACACCTTC
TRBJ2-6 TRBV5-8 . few CASSQVGEGSSGANVLTF TGTGCCAGCAGCCAAGTCGGGGAAGGGAGTTCTGGGGCCAACGTCCTGACTTTC
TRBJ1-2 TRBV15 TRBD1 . CATSTEGAGGGYGYTF TGTGCCACCAGCACAGAGGGGGCAGGGGGTGGCTATGGCTACACCTTC
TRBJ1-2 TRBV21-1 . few CASSKEQRRVTF TGTGCCAGCAGCAAAGAACAGAGGAGGGTCACCTTC
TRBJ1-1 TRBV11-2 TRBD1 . CASSLDVWETGLNTEAFF TGTGCCAGCAGCTTAGATGTTTGGGAGACAGGGCTGAACACTGAAGCTTTCTTT
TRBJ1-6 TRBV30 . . CAWRDSNNSPLHF TGTGCCTGGAGGGACAGTAATAATTCACCCCTCCACTTT
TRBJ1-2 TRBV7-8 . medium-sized CASSYGRGSYGYTF TGTGCCAGCAGCTACGGGCGGGGATCCTATGGCTACACCTTC
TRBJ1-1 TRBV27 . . CASSFFGGMNTEAFF TGTGCCAGCAGTTTCTTCGGGGGGATGAACACTGAAGCTTTCTTT
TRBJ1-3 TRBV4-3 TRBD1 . CASSQDGTGDSGNTIYF TGCGCCAGCAGCCAAGATGGGACAGGGGACTCTGGAAACACCATATATTTT
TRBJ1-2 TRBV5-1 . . CASSSSGLSYGYTF TGCGCCAGCAGCTCCAGCGGACTCTCGTATGGCTACACCTTC
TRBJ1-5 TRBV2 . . CASSVKGDRYQPQHF TGTGCCAGCAGTGTAAAGGGGGATCGGTATCAGCCCCAGCATTTT
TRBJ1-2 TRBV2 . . CASIGESDGYTF TGTGCCAGCATTGGGGAAAGTGATGGCTACACCTTC
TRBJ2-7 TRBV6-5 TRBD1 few CASNPLGQPYEQYF TGTGCCAGCAATCCACTGGGACAGCCCTACGAGCAGTACTTC
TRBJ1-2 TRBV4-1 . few CASSQEVGYQISKHYLF TGCGCCAGCAGCCAAGAGGTGGGGTACCAAATTTCTAAGCACTATCTCTTC